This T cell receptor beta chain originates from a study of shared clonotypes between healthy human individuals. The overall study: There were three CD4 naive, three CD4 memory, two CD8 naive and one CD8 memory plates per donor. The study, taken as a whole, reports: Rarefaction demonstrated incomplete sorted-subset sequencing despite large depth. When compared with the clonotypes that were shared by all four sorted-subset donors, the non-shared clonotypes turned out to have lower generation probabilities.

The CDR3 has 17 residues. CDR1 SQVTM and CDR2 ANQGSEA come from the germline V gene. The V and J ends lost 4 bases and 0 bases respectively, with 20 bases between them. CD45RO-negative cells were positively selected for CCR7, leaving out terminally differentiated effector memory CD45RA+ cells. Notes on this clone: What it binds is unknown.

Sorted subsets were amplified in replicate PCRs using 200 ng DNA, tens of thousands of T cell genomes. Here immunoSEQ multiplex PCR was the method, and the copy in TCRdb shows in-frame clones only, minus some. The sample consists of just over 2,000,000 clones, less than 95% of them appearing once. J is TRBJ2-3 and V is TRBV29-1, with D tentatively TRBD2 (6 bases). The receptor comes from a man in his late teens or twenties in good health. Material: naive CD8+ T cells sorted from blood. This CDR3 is CSVALSKEGTSTDTQYF. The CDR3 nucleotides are TGCAGCGTTGCCTTGTCGAAGGAGGGAACTAGCACAGATACGCAGTATTTT.